Presented here are 30 T cell receptor beta chains from one specimen sequenced in a study of read filtering for tumor transcriptome and immune sequencing. Molecular barcoded adaptors covering alpha/delta and beta/gamma chains were used on about 0.4 ug RNA. TCRdb re-analysed the reads in MiXCR, keeping a single row per CDR3 protein. The repertoire consists of some 130,000 distinct CDR3 sequences, with 13% occurring once and the leading ten covering approximately 10%. The specimen sequenced was a population of CD138-negative cells sorted from bone marrow. Receptors originate from a donor over 35 with multiple myeloma.

The table lists this clonotype with many counts. The V call is TRBV15, the J call TRBJ2-1, with TRBD2 matching 7 bases. The CDR3 runs to 18 residues. V was clipped by 1 base and J by 4 bases; unmatched bases: 13. Per the germline V gene, CDR1 is LNHNV and CDR2 is YYDKDF (reference sequence). The DNA for the CDR3 is TGTGCCACCAGCAGAGGGGCCCTTGGCGGGAGTGGTTACAATGAGCAGTTCTTC. Amino acids: CATSRGALGGSGYNEQFF.

This clonotype was seen many times. The chain is built from TRBV2 and TRBJ1-2; possible D gene TRBD1, 5 bases. CDR1 is SNHLY and CDR2 is FYNNEI in the germline V gene. The CDR3 is 14 residues long. The V gene lost 4 bases and the J gene lost 2 bases, with 11 bases spanning the gap. This chain's CDR3 is CASSADWGNYGYTF. CDR3 sequence (DNA): TGTGCCAGCAGTGCGGACTGGGGCAACTATGGCTACACCTTC.

Details on this clonotype: With a much larger clone just one base away, this may be a read error. The chain employs TRBV19 and TRBJ1-5; a possible D gene is TRBD1 (6 bases). Germline CDR1 and CDR2: LNHDA and SQIVND (reference sequence). The CDR3 runs to 15 residues. V lost 6 bases and J 9 bases, leaving 21 bases between the germline ends. CDR3 bases: TGTGCCAGTAGCAACCAACAGGGTGAGGAACGGCCCCAGCATTTT. Encoded protein: CASSNQQGEERPQHF.

This clonotype has at least ten counts. The chain carries TRBV27 and TRBJ2-6; TRBD2 matches at 7 bases. The CDR3 consists of 16 residues. Germline V gene data show CDR1 as MNHEY and CDR2 as SMNVEV (reference sequence). The ends lost 3 bases at V and 12 bases at J; junction bases unmatched: 14. This CDR3 is CASSLGGEGPGGVLTF. DNA of the CDR3: TGTGCCAGCAGTTTGGGGGGGGAGGGGCCAGGCGGCGTCCTGACTTTC.

This clonotype was seen ten or more times. This chain connects TRBV29-1 to TRBJ1-2; maybe TRBD1 (5 bases). Germline CDR1 is SQVTM and CDR2 is ANQGSEA. The CDR3 loop spans 14 amino acids. The germline V and J ends were trimmed by 1 base and 7 bases, with 16 bases remaining between them. The CDR3 loop reads CSVEGGGTVGGYTF. CDR3 DNA: TGCAGCGTTGAAGGCGGGGGGACTGTAGGTGGCTACACCTTC. The complete variable domain, with remaining parts taken from reference TRBV29-1 and TRBJ1-2, reads SAVISQKPSRDICQRGTSLTIQCQVDSQVTMMFWYRQQPGQSLTLIATANQGSEATYESGFVIDKFPISRPNLTFSTLTVSNMSPEDSSIYLCSVEGGGTVGGYTFGSGTRLTVV.

The rearrangement uses TRBV12-3 or TRBV12-4 and TRBJ2-1; perhaps TRBD1 as D (6 bases). Trimming shortened V by 6 bases and J by 6 bases, and 12 bases separated the two germline ends. The CDR3 totals 13 residues. CDR3 amino acids: CASRLQGSNEQFF. CDR3 coding DNA: TGTGCCAGCAGACTACAGGGTAGCAATGAGCAGTTCTTC.

The DNA of the CDR3 is TGTGCCACCAGTGATTTTGGCTCTAGCGGGAACAATGAGCAGTTCTTC. The encoded protein is CATSDFGSSGNNEQFF. The V call is TRBV24-1, the J call TRBJ2-1, with TRBD2 matching over 9 bases. Trimming removed 1 base from V and 5 bases from J; junction bases left unmatched: 5. The germline V gene has CDR1 KGHDR and CDR2 SFDVKD. The CDR3 covers 16 residues.

The V and J genes are TRBV12-3 or TRBV12-4 and TRBJ1-5; 8 bases fit TRBD1. The V and J ends lost 6 bases and 9 bases, in that order; junction bases with no gene match: 16. The length of the CDR3 is 16 residues. The CDR3 protein is CASSNTGTGGDWPQHF. The CDR3 DNA reads as TGTGCCAGCAGCAATACCGGGACAGGAGGAGATTGGCCCCAGCATTTT.

This clonotype was counted only a few times. The junction does not match germline at one end; this may be a read error. The chain has TRBV4-1 and TRBJ1-1; maybe TRBD1 (5 bases). The length of the CDR3 is 16 residues. The germline CDR1 and CDR2 sequences are MGHRA and YSYEKL. CDR3 loop: CASSQGRQGRNTEALF. In DNA form, the CDR3 reads TGCGCCAGCAGCCAAGGCCGGCAGGGCAGGAACACTGAAGCTCTCTTT.

This clonotype was detected many times. The J gene is TRBJ2-2, the V gene TRBV6-1, with D possibly matching TRBD1 (6 bases). V gave up 6 bases and J gave up 1 base, with 9 bases separating them. The CDR3 totals 14 residues. Germline V lookup: CDR1 MNHNS, CDR2 SASEGT. CDR3 sequence (DNA): TGTGCCAGCAGGATGACAGGGAACACCGGGGAGCTGTTTTTT. It is translated as CASRMTGNTGELFF.

This chain connects TRBV5-4 to TRBJ2-3, with D perhaps TRBD1 or TRBD2 (5 bases each). Germline V CDR1 and CDR2: SGHNT, YYREEE (reference sequence). V lost 3 bases and J 0 bases, leaving 14 bases between the germline ends. The CDR3 totals 16 residues. This CDR3 is CASSYGTSGSTDTQYF. Written as DNA, the CDR3 is TGTGCCAGCAGCTATGGGACCTCCGGAAGCACAGATACGCAGTATTTT.

This clonotype was counted at least ten times. This chain connects TRBV5-1 to TRBJ2-3; D perhaps matches TRBD2 (6 bases). Germline CDR1 is SGHRS and CDR2 is YFSETQ. V was clipped by 3 bases and J by 6 bases, with 14 bases between them. The CDR3 totals 14 residues. The CDR3, as DNA: TGCGCCAGCAGCTCGGGGGACGAGGGGGATACGCAGTATTTT. Translation: CASSSGDEGDTQYF.

This clonotype was seen at least ten times. This chain connects TRBV9 to TRBJ2-6, with TRBD2 matching 10 bases. V lost 3 bases and J lost 3; bases outside the gene matches: 12. Germline CDR1 SGDLS, CDR2 YYNGEE. The CDR3 sequence is 19 residues long. CDR3 in amino acids: CASSGGVASGGFGANVLTF. The CDR3 bases are TGTGCCAGCAGCGGCGGGGTCGCTAGCGGGGGATTTGGGGCCAACGTCCTGACTTTC.

In regard to this clonotype: This may stem from a read error, because a much larger clone lies one nucleotide away. The conserved final phenylalanine or tryptophan is absent from the CDR3, which likely points to a read error. The chain employs TRBV5-1 and TRBJ2-2; 10 bases agree with TRBD1. The CDR3 is 14 residues long. Germline trimming cut 4 bases from V and 6 bases from J; bases unmatched to any gene: 3. Germline V lookup: CDR1 SGHRS, CDR2 YFSETQ. CDR3 loop: CASSPGQGSGELFI. The CDR3 DNA reads as TGCGCCAGCAGCCCGGGACAGGGGTCCGGGGAGCTGTTTATT.

The chain joins TRBV12-3 or TRBV12-4 to TRBJ1-5; D gene uncertain. V was clipped by 10 bases and J by 5 bases, with 9 bases between them. The CDR3 runs to 11 residues. CDR3 bases: TGTGCCACCGGAAAAGATCAGCCCCAGCATTTT. Translated: CATGKDQPQHF.

For this clonotype: No conserved phenylalanine or tryptophan is present at the end of the CDR3, so a read error is the likely explanation. The CDR3 bases are TGTGCCAGCAGTGATAAGGCCAGGGTAGGCACTGAAGCTTTCCTT. This gives the protein CASSDKARVGTEAFL. The J gene is TRBJ1-1, the V gene TRBV6-6; D is perhaps TRBD1 (5 bases). V was trimmed by 5 bases and J by 4 bases, leaving 17 bases between them. This CDR3 has 15 residues. Germline V gene lookup returns CDR1 MNHNY and CDR2 SVGAGI (reference sequence).

In this sample, this clonotype turned up many times. This sequence joins TRBV20-1 and TRBJ1-2; 9 bases align to TRBD1. The CDR3 totals 14 residues. V lost 1 base and J lost 7; bases outside the gene matches: 7. CDR1 is DFQATT, CDR2 SNEGSKA, per germline (reference sequence). The CDR3 nucleotides read TGCAGTGCTAGAGCTCGTACAGGGGGCCTTGGCTACACCTTC. Protein sequence: CSARARTGGLGYTF.

About this clonotype: Just one base apart from a much larger clone, this may be a read error. The chain has TRBV7-2 and TRBJ1-2; weak D call: TRBD1 (5 bases). Germline CDR1 reads SGHTA; CDR2 reads FQGNSA. This CDR3 comprises 16 residues. The CDR3 here is CASSIDPQTANYGCTF. The DNA for the CDR3 is TGTGCCAGCAGCATCGACCCGCAGACAGCGAACTATGGCTGCACCTTC.

This clonotype was found many times. V usage is TRBV11-2 and J usage is TRBJ2-2; 14 bases line up with TRBD2. V gave up 6 bases and J gave up 7 bases; unmatched junction bases: 7. Germline CDR1 is SGHAT and CDR2 is FQNNGV. The CDR3 loop spans 16 amino acids. Here the CDR3 reads CASSPAGLAGVGELFF. Written as DNA, the CDR3 is TGTGCCAGCAGTCCCGCGGGACTAGCGGGAGTCGGGGAGCTGTTTTTT.

This clonotype was detected many times. The chain has TRBV5-6 and TRBJ1-6, with D tentatively TRBD1 (5 bases). The germline V and J ends were trimmed by 4 bases and 0 bases, with 26 bases remaining between them. The V gene's germline CDR1 is SGHDT and CDR2 YYEEEE. The CDR3 contains 21 residues. The CDR3 nucleotides read TGTGCCAGCAGCCAAGAGGAAACCGGGACCGACATCAGCTCCTATAATTCACCCCTCCACTTT. Amino acids: CASSQEETGTDISSYNSPLHF.

The chain is built from TRBV7-8 and TRBJ2-5, with a possible D match to TRBD1 (5 bases). The CDR3 loop spans 13 amino acids. Trimming cost V 2 bases and J 4 bases, with 8 bases left between them. Germline V gives CDR1 SGHVS, CDR2 FQNEAQ. The CDR3 reads CASSLIQGETQYF. The CDR3 DNA sequence: TGTGCCAGCAGCTTAATTCAGGGAGAGACCCAGTACTTC.

A word on this clonotype: Being one base from a much bigger clone, this may be a read error. The chain uses TRBV20-1 and TRBJ2-1; D may match TRBD1 or TRBD2 (5 bases each). CDR1 is DFQATT and CDR2 is SNEGSKA in the germline V gene (reference sequence). The CDR3 is 15 residues long. Trimming shortened V by 4 bases and J by 8 bases, and 21 bases separated the two germline ends. CDR3 loop: CSAIRAGTPYDEQFF. The DNA for the CDR3 is TGCAGTGCTATACGGGCAGGGACCCCTTACGATGAGCAGTTCTTC.

This clonotype occurred many times. The chain has TRBV5-1 and TRBJ1-4; TRBD1 is a possible D gene (6 bases). The CDR3 sequence is 15 residues long. V was cut by 4 bases and J by 4 bases, with 14 bases left in between. Per the germline V gene, CDR1 is SGHRS and CDR2 is YFSETQ. The CDR3 nucleotides are TGCGCCAGCAGCCCACAGGGAGAGCGTAATGAAAAACTGTTTTTT. Protein product: CASSPQGERNEKLFF.

With regard to this clonotype: Possible read error: a much larger clone is one base away. The chain recombines TRBV19 with TRBJ2-5; possible D gene TRBD2, 6 bases. This CDR3 is 13 amino acids long. CDR1 and CDR2 (germline): LNHDA, SQIVND (reference sequence). CDR3 region: CTSSSAGQETQYF. DNA for the CDR3: TGTACCAGTAGTAGTGCGGGACAAGAGACCCAGTACTTC.

Only a few counts were recorded for this clonotype. The chain is built from TRBV12-3 or TRBV12-4 and TRBJ2-1; 9 nucleotides agree with TRBD2. The length of the CDR3 is 15 residues. Trimming took 5 bases from V and 5 from J; bases not matched to a gene: 7. CDR3 region: CASSPLSGRNNEQFF. In DNA, the CDR3 is TGTGCCAGCAGTCCACTCAGCGGGAGGAACAATGAGCAGTTCTTC.

This clonotype occurred many times. The chain has TRBV29-1 and TRBJ1-1; 9 bases align to TRBD1. With 6 bases clipped from V and 4 bases from J, the junction kept 6 bases outside the gene matches. The germline CDR1 and CDR2 sequences are SQVTM and ANQGSEA. The CDR3 is 13 residues long. The CDR3 here is CSVHPGQGTEAFF. CDR3 DNA: TGCAGCGTCCACCCGGGACAGGGCACTGAAGCTTTCTTT.

Only a few counts were recorded for this clonotype. The rearrangement joins TRBV7-2 to TRBJ1-3, with a tentative D call TRBD1 (6 bases). The ends were cut back, 0 bases at V and 6 bases at J, with 9 bases in the middle. Germline loops: CDR1 SGHTA, CDR2 FQGNSA. This CDR3 comprises 14 residues. This chain's CDR3 is CASSLAWGPNTIYF. The CDR3 DNA is TGTGCCAGCAGCTTAGCGTGGGGGCCAAACACCATATATTTT.

This clonotype was picked up many times. V gene TRBV6-1 combines with J gene TRBJ1-1, with a weak D call TRBD1 (6 bases). Germline CDR1 is MNHNS and CDR2 is SASEGT. V was trimmed by 6 bases and J by 1 base, leaving 12 bases between them. The CDR3 is made up of 14 amino acids. CDR3 nucleotide sequence: TGTGCCAGCAGCCCAGGGGATACGAACACTGAAGCTTTCTTT. It translates to CASSPGDTNTEAFF.

In its sample, this clonotype was seen many times. J is TRBJ1-5 and V is TRBV6-2 or TRBV6-3, with a tentative D call TRBD1 (5 bases). This CDR3 is 15 amino acids long. Germline V gene sequence: CDR1 MNHEY, CDR2 SVGEGT. Trimming took 0 bases from V and 3 from J, leaving 9 bases between them. The CDR3 loop reads CASSYSGPSNQPQHF. Written as DNA, the CDR3 is TGTGCCAGCAGTTACTCGGGACCCTCCAATCAGCCCCAGCATTTT.

The chain joins TRBV29-1 to TRBJ2-3, with no clear D. CDR1 is SQVTM, CDR2 ANQGSEA, per germline. The CDR3 spans 15 residues. The V and J ends lost 4 bases and 1 base respectively, with 15 bases between them. In nucleotides, the CDR3 is TGCAGCGTTGTATATGCGGATGAGGGCACAGATACGCAGTATTTT. Translated, it gives CSVVYADEGTDTQYF.